What follows are 23 T cell receptor beta chains derived from one specimen sequenced in a study of control samples from healthy donors and cancer patients. The assay was immunoSEQ multiplex PCR, and TCRdb's table has in-frame clones only and misses some. The table includes around 200,000 clones, about nine tenths detected once. Sequenced sample: blood. The receptors originated from a woman under 40 in good health.

The chain has TRBV18 and TRBJ2-2; D is possibly TRBD1 (5 bases). This CDR3 comprises 13 residues. Looked up from germline, CDR1 is KGHSH and CDR2 is LQKENI. The ends were cut back, 4 bases at V and 7 bases at J, with 10 bases in the middle. CDR3 region: CASSQGNLGELFF. Written as DNA, the CDR3 is TGTGCCAGCTCACAGGGGAATCTCGGGGAGCTGTTTTTT.

V gene TRBV4-3 combines with J gene TRBJ1-6; a weak D match, TRBD1 (5 bases). The CDR3 extends over 16 amino acids. The ends were cut back, 0 bases at V and 10 bases at J, with 16 bases in the middle. Germline CDR1 and CDR2: LGHNA and YSLEER. This CDR3 is CASSQDWAGSPSPLHF. As DNA, the CDR3 is TGCGCCAGCAGCCAAGATTGGGCAGGGTCCCCCTCACCCCTCCACTTT.

This chain joins TRBV24-1 and TRBJ1-2, with 7 bases identical to TRBD1. The length of the CDR3 is 14 residues. Germline CDR1 is KGHDR and CDR2 is SFDVKD. Trimming took 3 bases from V and 2 from J; bases not matched to a gene: 2. CDR3 DNA: TGTGCCACCAGTGATCCGGGACAGAACTATGGCTACACCTTC. Translated: CATSDPGQNYGYTF.

This clone came up a few times. This chain connects TRBV15 to TRBJ1-4; D uncertain. This CDR3 spans 15 amino acids. CDR1 is LNHNV, CDR2 YYDKDF, per germline (reference sequence). Trimming shortened V by 0 bases and J by 3 bases, and 8 bases separated the two germline ends. The CDR3, as DNA: TGTGCCACCAGCAGAGATAGGGCTCCTAATGAAAAACTGTTTTTT. Amino acids: CATSRDRAPNEKLFF.

This clone was observed once. The chain employs TRBV19 and TRBJ1-1; the D is unclear. Trimming shortened V by 1 base and J by 3 bases, and 9 bases separated the two germline ends. The V gene's germline CDR1 is LNHDA and CDR2 SQIVND (reference sequence). This CDR3 has 14 residues. This CDR3 reads CASSIGYGHTEAFF. The CDR3 bases are TGTGCCAGTAGTATAGGGTACGGGCACACTGAAGCTTTCTTT.

This rearrangement joins TRBV23-1 to TRBJ2-6; D is possibly TRBD1 (6 bases). TRBV23-1 is noted as an ORF with a role that remains uncertain. V was pared by 8 bases and J by 0 bases, with 14 bases between. CDR3 length equals 16 residues. The CDR3 DNA is TGCGCCAGCGGGAACAGGGTCAACTCTGGGGCCAACGTCCTGACTTTC. As protein: CASGNRVNSGANVLTF.

This rearrangement joins TRBV18 to TRBJ2-3; 8 bases agree with TRBD2. This CDR3 is 14 amino acids long. After removal of 3 bases from V and 1 base from J, the junction contained 0 bases not matched to a gene. CDR1 and CDR2 from the germline V gene are KGHSH and LQKENI. The CDR3 region is CASSPSGGTDTQYF. The CDR3 DNA is TGTGCCAGCTCACCTAGCGGGGGCACAGATACGCAGTATTTT.

This sequence joins TRBV7-2 and TRBJ2-3; the D gene is possibly TRBD2 (6 bases). Germline-derived CDR1 and CDR2 are SGHTA and FQGNSA. Trimming left V 1 base short and J 1 base short, with 9 bases between. The CDR3 runs 15 residues. CDR3 in DNA: TGTGCCAGCAGCTTAGTCAGGGAGGGCACAGATACGCAGTATTTT. Translating it yields CASSLVREGTDTQYF.

V gene TRBV27 combines with J gene TRBJ2-6; D remains ambiguous. This CDR3 spans 14 amino acids. Germline values: CDR1 MNHEY, CDR2 SMNVEV (reference sequence). V was pared by 5 bases and J by 4 bases, with 9 bases between. CDR3 nucleotides: TGTGCCAGCAGTGGGGTAGCCGGGGCCAACGTCCTGACTTTC. It encodes CASSGVAGANVLTF.

The genes are TRBV5-1 and TRBJ2-5; D may be TRBD1 (6 bases). The germline gives CDR1 SGHRS, CDR2 YFSETQ. The CDR3 loop spans 14 amino acids. V lost 4 bases to trimming and J lost 1 base, with 11 bases between them. In DNA form, the CDR3 reads TGCGCCAGCAGCCTGGAGACAGGCCAAGAGACCCAGTACTTC. It specifies CASSLETGQETQYF.

The V call is TRBV5-8, the J call TRBJ2-1; 9 bases map to TRBD1. With V trimmed by 4 bases and J by 2 bases, 7 bases remained unmatched. Germline CDR1 SGHTS, CDR2 YDEGEE. There are 16 residues in the CDR3. The CDR3 coding sequence is TGTGCCAGCAGCCGCCGGACAGGGGCTACCTACAATGAGCAGTTCTTC. Encoded protein: CASSRRTGATYNEQFF.

The rearrangement uses TRBV5-4 and TRBJ1-1; 7 nucleotides line up with TRBD1. The CDR3 length is 15 residues. V was clipped by 4 bases and J by 1 base; unmatched bases: 7. Germline CDR1 SGHNT, CDR2 YYREEE (reference sequence). The CDR3 spells CASSHKQGPNTEAFF. For the CDR3, the DNA is TGTGCCAGCAGCCACAAACAGGGGCCGAACACTGAAGCTTTCTTT.

There are a few counts of this clone. The chain joins TRBV6-1 to TRBJ2-3, with a possible D match to TRBD1 (5 bases). V was trimmed by 3 bases and J by 1 base, leaving 8 bases between them. The germline gives CDR1 MNHNS, CDR2 SASEGT. The CDR3 loop spans 14 amino acids. Written as DNA, the CDR3 is TGTGCCAGCAGTGACAGGGTTCGCACAGATACGCAGTATTTT. This translates into CASSDRVRTDTQYF.

This clone was detected once. In the same sample, other DNA sequences code for this CDR3. The chain employs TRBV9 and TRBJ2-1, with TRBD2 identical over 10 bases. V was clipped by 0 bases and J by 4 bases; unmatched bases: 1. CDR1 and CDR2 from the germline V gene are SGDLS and YYNGEE. The CDR3 covers 15 residues. The CDR3 bases are TGTGCCAGCAGCGTAGTAGCGGGAGGATACAATGAGCAGTTCTTC. This codes for CASSVVAGGYNEQFF.

This chain uses TRBV9 with TRBJ1-3; D gene ambiguous. Germline CDR1 is SGDLS and CDR2 is YYNGEE. The V gene lost 0 bases and the J gene lost 0 bases, with 4 bases spanning the gap. The CDR3 covers 14 residues. CDR3 loop: CASSVGTSGNTIYF. CDR3 nucleotide sequence: TGTGCCAGCAGCGTAGGGACCTCTGGAAACACCATATATTTT.

This chain links TRBV11-3 with TRBJ2-5, with 14 bases that match TRBD2. Germline V gives CDR1 SGHNT, CDR2 YENEEA. Unmatched junction bases numbered 10, after V lost 8 bases and J lost 2 bases. The CDR3 extends over 17 amino acids. The CDR3 bases are TGTGCCAGCCAACGGACTAGCGGGAGGTTTAGGCAAGAGACCCAGTACTTC. Its translation: CASQRTSGRFRQETQYF.

V gene TRBV3-1 (or the pseudogene TRBV3-2) combines with J gene TRBJ2-5; D tentatively reads TRBD1 or TRBD2 (5 bases each). The CDR3 loop spans 13 amino acids. V lost 1 base and J lost 5, with 8 bases in between. Germline lookup yields CDR1 LGHDT and CDR2 YNNKEL (reference sequence). This CDR3 is CASSQGGWETQYF. For the CDR3, the DNA is TGTGCCAGCAGCCAAGGGGGGTGGGAGACCCAGTACTTC.

The chain is built from TRBV6-5 and TRBJ2-7, with D perhaps matching TRBD2 (6 bases). Trimming removed 6 bases at V and 0 bases at J, with 15 bases between. This CDR3 comprises 15 residues. Germline V gives CDR1 MNHEY, CDR2 SVGAGI. CDR3 loop: CASSGTSTNSYEQYF. The CDR3 coding sequence is TGTGCCAGCAGCGGTACTAGCACCAACTCCTACGAGCAGTACTTC.

The chain employs TRBV19 and TRBJ1-2, with 9 bases aligning to TRBD1. V shed 4 bases, J shed 7 bases, and the junction held 10 bases outside the gene matches. Germline V CDR1 and CDR2: LNHDA, SQIVND (reference sequence). The CDR3 contains 15 residues. In DNA form, the CDR3 reads TGTGCCAGTAGTAAACCCCGGGACAGGGTCCCTGGCTACACCTTC. Encoded protein: CASSKPRDRVPGYTF.

The chain recombines TRBV5-4 with TRBJ1-2; 7 positions match TRBD1. The CDR3 covers 15 residues. Germline loops: CDR1 SGHNT, CDR2 YYREEE (reference sequence). V trimming: 0 bases; J trimming: 2 bases; junction bases outside the gene matches: 4. CDR3 loop: CASSLDTRGNYGYTF. The CDR3 nucleotides are TGTGCCAGCAGCTTGGACACCAGGGGGAACTATGGCTACACCTTC.

The chain has TRBV7-9 and TRBJ1-1; D uncertain. Germline values: CDR1 SEHNR, CDR2 FQNEAQ (reference sequence). V lost 1 base and J lost 7, with 16 bases in between. There are 15 residues in the CDR3. CDR3 nucleotides: TGTGCCAGCAGCTTAGTTCGGGCAGGAGAACTTGAAGCTTTCTTT. Translated: CASSLVRAGELEAFF.

The chain recombines TRBV25-1 with TRBJ1-3; 8 bases fit TRBD1. Germline CDR1 MGHDK, CDR2 SYGVNS. The CDR3 spans 12 residues. With V trimmed by 8 bases and J by 4 bases, 1 base remained unmatched. CDR3: CASQGAGNTIYF. The CDR3, as DNA: TGTGCCAGCCAGGGGGCCGGAAACACCATATATTTT.

The CDR3 region is CSVEEREGLEQYF. The CDR3 nucleotides are TGCAGCGTTGAAGAGAGGGAGGGCCTCGAGCAGTACTTC. V gene TRBV29-1 combines with J gene TRBJ2-7; 7 positions agree with TRBD2. Per the germline V gene, CDR1 is SQVTM and CDR2 is ANQGSEA. The V segment lost 0 bases and the J segment 6 bases; nucleotides outside the gene matches: 5. The CDR3 loop spans 13 amino acids.